A single sample gave rise to the 18 T cell receptor beta chains below, sequenced in a study of regulatory T cells in long-lasting Graves disease. Arm-PCR of CDR3 regions and iRepertoire HTBI primers were the basis on which TCR beta libraries were built. From the multiplex PCR reads, TCRdb called clonotypes with MiXCR, one entry per CDR3 protein. The data show roughly 380,000 distinct CDR3 sequences, roughly a sixth seen once. Time point: newly diagnosed GD, antithyroid drugs for less than 3 months. The TCR library used RNA extracted from PBMCs. The sequenced sample was peripheral blood mononuclear cells (PBMCs), obtained at new diagnosis, from a patient treated with antithyroid drugs. The receptors come from a female donor with Graves disease.

This chain uses TRBV12-3 or TRBV12-4 with TRBJ2-2; no firm D call. The CDR3 runs 12 residues. V was pared by 4 bases and J by 9 bases, with 9 bases between. In DNA, the CDR3 is TGTGCCAGCAGTTCTGTCAGCCGGGAGCTGTTTTTT. It yields the protein CASSSVSRELFF.

This clonotype came up many times. This sequence joins TRBV20-1 and TRBJ1-5, with a tentative D call TRBD1 (6 bases). CDR3 length: 14 amino acids. Germline assignment: CDR1 DFQATT and CDR2 SNEGSKA (reference sequence). Trimming cost V 1 base and J 0 bases, with 7 bases left between them. CDR3 loop: CSARGGHSNQPQHF. In DNA, the CDR3 is TGCAGTGCTAGAGGGGGACATAGCAATCAGCCCCAGCATTTT.

In the case of this clonotype: The junction departs from germline at one end; a sequencing error may be responsible. This chain uses TRBV7-2 with TRBJ1-5, with D hard to call. CDR1 and CDR2 from the germline V gene are SGHTA and FQGNSA. The CDR3 spans 16 residues. CDR3 sequence: CACSSYGGPSNQPQHF. CDR3 in DNA: TGTGCCTGCAGCTCCTATGGCGGGCCGAGCAATCAGCCCCAGCATTTT.

A note on this clonotype: A read error may be the cause here, since a much bigger clone is one base away. The chain uses TRBV10-3 and TRBJ2-5, with TRBD2 matching 10 bases. Germline V lookup: CDR1 ENHRY, CDR2 SYGVKD. The V and J ends lost 5 bases and 1 base, in that order; junction bases with no gene match: 10. The CDR3 has 17 residues. DNA of the CDR3: TGTGCCATCAGTTACGGAAAGACTAGCGGGTTCCAAGAGACCCAGTACTTC. This translates into CAISYGKTSGFQETQYF.

The chain recombines TRBV27 with TRBJ2-1; 10 nucleotides agree with TRBD2. V lost 2 bases and J lost 5; bases outside the gene matches: 3. This CDR3 spans 15 amino acids. Germline CDR1 is MNHEY and CDR2 is SMNVEV (reference sequence). CDR3 nucleotide sequence: TGTGCCAGCAGTTTAACTAGCGGGATCCACAATGAGCAGTTCTTC. It encodes CASSLTSGIHNEQFF.

The chain combines TRBV5-6 with TRBJ1-1; unclear D gene. Trimming shortened V by 2 bases and J by 8 bases, and 13 bases separated the two germline ends. The germline V gene has CDR1 SGHDT and CDR2 YYEEEE. The CDR3 is 13 residues long. The CDR3 DNA reads TGTGCCAGCAGCTTTCATCCAAGGCCCGAAGCTTTCTTT. This gives the protein CASSFHPRPEAFF.

This clonotype has at least ten counts. V usage is TRBV30 and J usage is TRBJ2-1; D tentatively reads TRBD1 or TRBD2 (5 bases each). This CDR3 spans 13 amino acids. V was clipped by 4 bases and J by 9 bases, with 16 bases between them. The germline CDR1 and CDR2 sequences are GTSNPN and SVGIG (reference sequence). CDR3 loop: CAWNGGDEREQFF. The CDR3, as DNA: TGTGCCTGGAATGGGGGAGACGAGCGTGAGCAGTTCTTC.

Many counts were recorded for this clonotype. The genes are TRBV20-1 and TRBJ2-1, with 11 positions matching TRBD2. V gave up 6 bases and J gave up 6 bases; unmatched junction bases: 7. CDR3 length: 14 residues. Per the germline V gene, CDR1 is DFQATT and CDR2 is SNEGSKA (reference sequence). This chain's CDR3 is CSAIAGGLGNEQFF. The CDR3 DNA sequence: TGCAGTGCCATAGCGGGAGGGCTGGGCAATGAGCAGTTCTTC.

V gene TRBV13 combines with J gene TRBJ2-7, with 8 bases matching TRBD2. J lost 2 bases, V lost 1 base, and 1 base had no gene match. The germline gives CDR1 PRHDT, CDR2 FYEKMQ (reference sequence). This CDR3 is built from 14 residues. This CDR3 reads CASSLATSAYEQYF. In DNA form, the CDR3 reads TGTGCCAGCAGCTTAGCGACTAGCGCCTACGAGCAGTACTTC. The full variable domain, with the rest looked up from reference TRBV13 and TRBJ2-7, is AAGVIQSPRHLIKEKRETATLKCYPIPRHDTVYWYQQGPGQDPQFLISFYEKMQSDKGSIPDRFSAQQFSDYHSELNMSSLELGDSALYFCASSLATSAYEQYFGPGTRLTVT.

Ten or more counts support this clonotype. The gene calls are TRBV27 and TRBJ1-2; D remains unclear. The CDR3 consists of 15 residues. Trimming took 1 base from V and 0 from J, leaving 9 bases between them. Per the germline V gene, CDR1 is MNHEY and CDR2 is SMNVEV (reference sequence). The CDR3 DNA reads as TGTGCCAGCAGTTTATTAACCCCCGCTAACTATGGCTACACCTTC. This translates into CASSLLTPANYGYTF.

This clonotype was observed at least ten times. The chain recombines TRBV7-2 with TRBJ1-1; D possibly corresponds to TRBD1 (5 bases). This CDR3 region has 14 residues. V lost 5 bases and J 1 base, leaving 11 bases between the germline ends. Germline V gene data show CDR1 as SGHTA and CDR2 as FQGNSA. The CDR3: CASSHGTGNTEAFF. CDR3 nucleotide sequence: TGTGCCAGCAGCCACGGGACGGGGAACACTGAAGCTTTCTTT.

This clonotype was counted ten times or more. One end of the junction does not line up with germline, which may come from a read error. V usage is TRBV11-2 and J usage is TRBJ2-3, with 8 positions matching TRBD2. The CDR3 contains 11 residues. CDR1 is SGHAT, CDR2 FQNNGV, per germline. In DNA, the CDR3 is TGTGCCAGCAGCCAAGGTCATAGCGGGAACTTT. Translation: CASSQGHSGNF. Full variable domain (outside the CDR3, taken from reference TRBV11-2 and TRBJ2-3): EAGVAQSPRYKIIEKRQSVAFWCNPISGHATLYWYQQILGQGPKLLIQFQNNGVVDDSQLPKDRFSAERLKGVDSTLKIQPAKLEDSAVYLCASSQGHSGNFGPGTRLTVL.

This clonotype was seen many times. V and J are TRBV10-3 and TRBJ1-1; D remains unclear. Germline V gives CDR1 ENHRY, CDR2 SYGVKD. Trimming stripped 0 bases from V and 1 base from J, with 9 bases between. This CDR3 contains 15 residues. As DNA, the CDR3 is TGTGCCATCAGTGAGTCGCGTCAGCCGAACACTGAAGCTTTCTTT. Protein sequence: CAISESRQPNTEAFF.

This clonotype has a count of ten or more. The chain employs TRBV5-1 and TRBJ1-4; the D is unclear. V was pared by 0 bases and J by 7 bases, with 13 bases between. Germline V gives CDR1 SGHRS, CDR2 YFSETQ. The CDR3 extends over 15 amino acids. The DNA for the CDR3 is TGCGCCAGCAGCTTGGACGCCGATGGTAGTGAAAAACTGTTTTTT. This sequence encodes CASSLDADGSEKLFF.

This clonotype was observed at least ten times. The chain uses TRBV28 and TRBJ1-6; D gene ambiguous. The V end was cut by 5 bases, the J end by 3 bases, with 8 bases between. Per germline, CDR1 MDHEN and CDR2 SYDVKM. The CDR3 has 14 residues. CDR3 residues: CASSNSGYNSPLHF. In nucleotides, the CDR3 is TGTGCCAGCAGTAATTCTGGCTATAATTCACCCCTCCACTTT.

The chain carries TRBV5-6 and TRBJ1-6; no reliable D call. CDR3 size: 15 residues. Between the trimmed V and J ends, which lost 4 bases and 4 bases, there was a span of 12 bases. Germline V gene lookup returns CDR1 SGHDT and CDR2 YYEEEE. In DNA, the CDR3 is TGTGCCAGCAGCCCGGCTTTAGAGTATAATTCACCCCTCCACTTT. Amino acid sequence: CASSPALEYNSPLHF.

This clonotype was seen ten or more times. The gene calls are TRBV27 and TRBJ1-1; the D gene is possibly TRBD1 (6 bases). CDR1 and CDR2 (germline): MNHEY, SMNVEV (reference sequence). This CDR3 region has 14 residues. V was trimmed by 4 bases and J by 5 bases, leaving 14 bases between them. CDR3 residues: CASSSLGALTEAFF. Written as DNA, the CDR3 is TGTGCCAGCAGTTCTTTGGGGGCCCTGACTGAAGCTTTCTTT.

At least ten counts were recorded for this clonotype. This chain uses TRBV3-1 with TRBJ1-2; no clear D. The CDR3 loop spans 15 amino acids. V shed 0 bases and J shed 2 bases, with 10 bases lying between them. CDR1 and CDR2 (germline): LGHDT, YNNKEL (reference sequence). The CDR3 sequence: CASSQEQPGNYGYTF. The CDR3 DNA follows: TGTGCCAGCAGCCAAGAACAGCCGGGGAACTATGGCTACACCTTC. Based on the CDR3 plus reference TRBV3-1 and TRBJ1-2, the full variable domain is DTAVSQTPKYLVTQMGNDKSIKCEQNLGHDTMYWYKQDSKKFLKIMFSYNNKELIINETVPNRFSPKSPDKAHLNLHINSLELGDSAVYFCASSQEQPGNYGYTFGSGTRLTVV.